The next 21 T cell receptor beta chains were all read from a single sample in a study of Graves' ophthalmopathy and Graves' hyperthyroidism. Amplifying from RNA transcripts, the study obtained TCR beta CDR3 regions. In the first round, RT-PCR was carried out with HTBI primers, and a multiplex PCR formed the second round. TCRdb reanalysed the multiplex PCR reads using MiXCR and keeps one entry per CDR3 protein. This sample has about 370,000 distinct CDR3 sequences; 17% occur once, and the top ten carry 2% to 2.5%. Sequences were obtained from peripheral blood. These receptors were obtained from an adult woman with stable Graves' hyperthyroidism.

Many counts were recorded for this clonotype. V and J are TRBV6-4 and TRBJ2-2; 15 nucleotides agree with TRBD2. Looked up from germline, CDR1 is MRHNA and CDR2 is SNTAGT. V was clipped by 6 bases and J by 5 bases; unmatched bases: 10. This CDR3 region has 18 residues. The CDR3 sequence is CASSPTPGLAGGTGELFF. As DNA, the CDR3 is TGTGCCAGCAGCCCCACCCCTGGACTAGCGGGAGGGACCGGGGAGCTGTTTTTT.

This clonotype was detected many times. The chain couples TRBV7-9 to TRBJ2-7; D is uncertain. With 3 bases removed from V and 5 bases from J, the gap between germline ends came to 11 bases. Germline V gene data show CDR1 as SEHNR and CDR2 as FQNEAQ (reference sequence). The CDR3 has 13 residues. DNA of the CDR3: TGTGCCAGCAGCTTCGACGCACCCGACGAGCAGTACTTC. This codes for CASSFDAPDEQYF.

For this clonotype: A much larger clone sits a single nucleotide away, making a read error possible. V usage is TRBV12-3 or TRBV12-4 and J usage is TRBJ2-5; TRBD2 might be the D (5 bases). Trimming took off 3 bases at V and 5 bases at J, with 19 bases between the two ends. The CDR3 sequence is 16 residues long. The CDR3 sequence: CASSFSPMWERETQYF. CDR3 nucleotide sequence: TGTGCCAGCAGTTTTTCCCCGATGTGGGAGCGGGAGACCCAGTACTTC.

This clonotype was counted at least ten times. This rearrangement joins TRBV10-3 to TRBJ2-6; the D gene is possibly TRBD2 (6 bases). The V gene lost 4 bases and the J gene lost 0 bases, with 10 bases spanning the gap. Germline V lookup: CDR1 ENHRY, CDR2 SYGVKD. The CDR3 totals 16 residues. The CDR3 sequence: CAISGGISSGANVLTF. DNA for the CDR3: TGTGCCATCAGTGGCGGGATCAGCTCTGGGGCCAACGTCCTGACTTTC.

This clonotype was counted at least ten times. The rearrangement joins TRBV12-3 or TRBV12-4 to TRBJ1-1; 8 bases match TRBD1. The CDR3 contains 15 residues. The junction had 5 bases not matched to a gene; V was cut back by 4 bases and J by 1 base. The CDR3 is CASSSTTGENTEAFF. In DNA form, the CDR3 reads TGTGCCAGCAGTTCCACGACAGGGGAGAACACTGAAGCTTTCTTT.

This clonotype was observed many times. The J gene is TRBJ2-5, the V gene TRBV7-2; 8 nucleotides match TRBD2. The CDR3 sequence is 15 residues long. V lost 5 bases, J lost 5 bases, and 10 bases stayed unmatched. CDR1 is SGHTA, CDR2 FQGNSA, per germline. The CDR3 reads CASSPQRGGGETQYF. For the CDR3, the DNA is TGTGCCAGCAGCCCCCAACGGGGGGGAGGGGAGACCCAGTACTTC.

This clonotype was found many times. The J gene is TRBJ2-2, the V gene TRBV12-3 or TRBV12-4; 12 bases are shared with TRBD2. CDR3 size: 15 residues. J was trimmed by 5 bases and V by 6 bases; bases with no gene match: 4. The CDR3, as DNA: TGTGCCAGCAGACCTAGCGGGAGGGTAACCGGGGAGCTGTTTTTT. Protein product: CASRPSGRVTGELFF.

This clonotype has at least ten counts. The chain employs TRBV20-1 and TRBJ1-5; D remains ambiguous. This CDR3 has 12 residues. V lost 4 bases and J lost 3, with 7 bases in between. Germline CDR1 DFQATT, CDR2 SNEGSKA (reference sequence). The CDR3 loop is CSAKGANQPQHF. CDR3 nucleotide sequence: TGCAGTGCTAAGGGAGCCAATCAGCCCCAGCATTTT.

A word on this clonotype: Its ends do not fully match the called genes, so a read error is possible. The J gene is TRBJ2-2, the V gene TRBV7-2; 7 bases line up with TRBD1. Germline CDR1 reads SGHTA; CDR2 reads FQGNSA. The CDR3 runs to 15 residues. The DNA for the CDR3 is TGCGCCAGCAGCTCCCGGGACAGATCCACCGGGGAGCTGTTTTTT. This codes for CASSSRDRSTGELFF.

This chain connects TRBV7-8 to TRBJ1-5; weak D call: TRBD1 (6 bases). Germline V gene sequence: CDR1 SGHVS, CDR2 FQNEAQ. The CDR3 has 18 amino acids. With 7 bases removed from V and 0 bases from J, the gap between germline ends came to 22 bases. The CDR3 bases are TGTGCCAGCACTCCTACACTGGGGGCGCCGGATAGCAATCAGCCCCAGCATTTT. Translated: CASTPTLGAPDSNQPQHF.

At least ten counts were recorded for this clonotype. The chain's CDR3 is CASSPTSQGMGTQYF. CDR3 nucleotide sequence: TGTGCCAGCAGCCCTACCTCGCAGGGGATGGGGACCCAGTACTTC. V usage is TRBV7-2 and J usage is TRBJ2-5; D perhaps matches TRBD1 (6 bases). V lost 5 bases and J lost 7, with 20 bases in between. CDR1 and CDR2 from the germline V gene are SGHTA and FQGNSA. This CDR3 is built from 15 residues.

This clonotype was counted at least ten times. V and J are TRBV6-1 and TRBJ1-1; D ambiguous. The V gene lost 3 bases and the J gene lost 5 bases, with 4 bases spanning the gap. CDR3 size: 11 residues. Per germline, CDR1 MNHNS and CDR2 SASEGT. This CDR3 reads CASSDRTEAFF. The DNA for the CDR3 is TGTGCCAGCAGTGACAGGACTGAAGCTTTCTTT.

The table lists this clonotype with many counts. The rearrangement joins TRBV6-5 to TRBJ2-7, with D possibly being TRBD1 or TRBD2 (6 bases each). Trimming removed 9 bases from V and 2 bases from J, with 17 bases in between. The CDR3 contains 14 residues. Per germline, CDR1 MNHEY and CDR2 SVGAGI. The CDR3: CASIDGGGTYEQYF. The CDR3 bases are TGTGCCAGTATCGACGGGGGCGGAACCTACGAGCAGTACTTC.

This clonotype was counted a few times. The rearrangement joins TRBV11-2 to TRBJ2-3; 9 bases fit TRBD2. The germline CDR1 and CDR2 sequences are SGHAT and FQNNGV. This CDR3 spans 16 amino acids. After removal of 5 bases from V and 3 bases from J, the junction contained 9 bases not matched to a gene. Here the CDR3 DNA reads TGTGCCAGCAGCACGAGGGGTAGCGGGAGAACAGATACGCAGTATTTT. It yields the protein CASSTRGSGRTDTQYF.

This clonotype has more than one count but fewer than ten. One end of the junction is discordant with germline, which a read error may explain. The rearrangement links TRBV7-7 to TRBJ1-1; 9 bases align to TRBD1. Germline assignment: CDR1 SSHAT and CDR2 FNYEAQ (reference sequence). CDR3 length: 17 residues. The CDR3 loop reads CASSRQGEVFGNTEAFF. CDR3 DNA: TGTGCTAGCAGCCGACAGGGGGAGGTTTTTGGGAACACTGAAGCTTTCTTT.

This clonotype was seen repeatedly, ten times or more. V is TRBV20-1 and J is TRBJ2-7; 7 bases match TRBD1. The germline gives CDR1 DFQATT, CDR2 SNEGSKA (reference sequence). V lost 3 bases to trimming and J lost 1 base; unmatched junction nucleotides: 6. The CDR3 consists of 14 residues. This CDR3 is CSARGATGSYEQYF. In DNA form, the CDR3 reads TGCAGTGCTAGGGGTGCGACAGGGTCCTACGAGCAGTACTTC.

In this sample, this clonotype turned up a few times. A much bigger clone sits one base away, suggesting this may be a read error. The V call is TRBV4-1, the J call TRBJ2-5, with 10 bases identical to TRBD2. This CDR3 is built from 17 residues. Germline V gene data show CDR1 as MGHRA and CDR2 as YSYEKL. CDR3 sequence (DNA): TGCGCCAGCAGCCGGGGACTAGCGAGAAGTGAGCAAGAGACCAAGTACTTC. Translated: CASSRGLARSEQETKYF.

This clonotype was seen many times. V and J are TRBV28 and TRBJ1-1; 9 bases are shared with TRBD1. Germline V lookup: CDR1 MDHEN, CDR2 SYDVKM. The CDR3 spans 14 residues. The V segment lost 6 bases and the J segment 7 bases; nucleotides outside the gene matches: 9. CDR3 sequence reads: CASRRPGTGFEAFF. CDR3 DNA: TGTGCCAGCAGACGTCCCGGGACAGGGTTTGAAGCTTTCTTT.

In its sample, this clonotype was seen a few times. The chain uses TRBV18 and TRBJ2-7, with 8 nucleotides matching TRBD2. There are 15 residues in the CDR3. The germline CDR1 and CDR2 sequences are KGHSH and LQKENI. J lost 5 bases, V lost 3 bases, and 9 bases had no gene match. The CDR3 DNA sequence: TGTGCCAGCTCACCCCTCCGGGGGGGATTCGACGAGCAGTACTTC. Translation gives CASSPLRGGFDEQYF. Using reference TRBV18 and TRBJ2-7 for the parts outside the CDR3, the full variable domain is NAGVMQNPRHLVRRRGQEARLRCSPMKGHSHVYWYRQLPEEGLKFMVYLQKENIIDESGMPKERFSAEFPKEGPSILRIQQVVRGDSAAYFCASSPLRGGFDEQYFGPGTRLTVT.

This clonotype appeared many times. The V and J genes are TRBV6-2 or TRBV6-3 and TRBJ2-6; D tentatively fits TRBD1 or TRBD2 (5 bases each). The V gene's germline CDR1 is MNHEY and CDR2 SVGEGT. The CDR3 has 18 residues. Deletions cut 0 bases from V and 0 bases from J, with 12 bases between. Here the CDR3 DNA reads TGTGCCAGCAGTTACTCGATCGCCGGGACCTCTGGGGCCAACGTCCTGACTTTC. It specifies CASSYSIAGTSGANVLTF.

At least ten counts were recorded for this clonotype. CDR3 amino acids: CASPKGMNTEAFF. The CDR3 nucleotides are TGTGCCAGTCCAAAAGGAATGAACACTGAAGCTTTCTTT. The genes are TRBV19 and TRBJ1-1; D remains ambiguous. Germline CDR1 LNHDA, CDR2 SQIVND (reference sequence). The CDR3 has 13 residues. Trimming took 8 bases from V and 0 from J, leaving 10 bases between them.